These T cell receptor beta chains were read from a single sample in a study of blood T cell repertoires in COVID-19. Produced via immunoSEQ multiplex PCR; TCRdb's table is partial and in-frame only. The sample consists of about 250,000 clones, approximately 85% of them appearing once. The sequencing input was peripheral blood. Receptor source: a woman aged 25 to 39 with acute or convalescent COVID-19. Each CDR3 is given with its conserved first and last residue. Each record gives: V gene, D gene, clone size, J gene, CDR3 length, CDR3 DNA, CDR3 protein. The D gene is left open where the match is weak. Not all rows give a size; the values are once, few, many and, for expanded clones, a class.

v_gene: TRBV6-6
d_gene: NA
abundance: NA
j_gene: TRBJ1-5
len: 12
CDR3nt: TGTGCCAGCAGGAGCTTTGAATCGCCCCAGCATTTT
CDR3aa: CASRSFESPQHF

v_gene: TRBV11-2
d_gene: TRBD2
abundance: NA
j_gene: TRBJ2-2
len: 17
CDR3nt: TGTGCCAGCAGCTATCGGACTAGCGGCACGAACACCGGGGAGCTGTTTTTT
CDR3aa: CASSYRTSGTNTGELFF

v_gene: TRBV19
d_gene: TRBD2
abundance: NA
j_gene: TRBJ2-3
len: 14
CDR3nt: TGTGCCAGTAGTATGGGACTAGCGGGTGATACGCAGTATTTT
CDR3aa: CASSMGLAGDTQYF

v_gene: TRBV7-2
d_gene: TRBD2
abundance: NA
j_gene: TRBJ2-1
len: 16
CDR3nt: TGTGCCAGCAGCTTACAAGCTAGCGGGGCTTACAATGAGCAGTTCTTC
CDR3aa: CASSLQASGAYNEQFF

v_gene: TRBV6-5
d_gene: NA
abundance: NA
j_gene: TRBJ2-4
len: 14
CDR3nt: TGTGCCAGCAGTCCGAGGACAGGGAGGGGAACAGTACACTTC
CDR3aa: CASSPRTGRGTVHF

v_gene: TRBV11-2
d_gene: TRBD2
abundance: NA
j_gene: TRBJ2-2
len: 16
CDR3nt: TGTGCCAGCAGCTCTTACCAGCGGGGGAACACCGGGGAGCTGTTTTTT
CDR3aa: CASSSYQRGNTGELFF

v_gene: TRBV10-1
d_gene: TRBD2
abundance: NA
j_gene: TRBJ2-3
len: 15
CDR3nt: TGCGCCAGCAGTGCAACCCGAGCGGGAGGGGATACGCAGTATTTT
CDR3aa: CASSATRAGGDTQYF

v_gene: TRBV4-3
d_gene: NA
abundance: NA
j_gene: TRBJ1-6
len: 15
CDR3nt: TGCGCCAGCAGCCAAGATGGACAGTTGAATTCACCCCTCCACTTT
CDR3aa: CASSQDGQLNSPLHF

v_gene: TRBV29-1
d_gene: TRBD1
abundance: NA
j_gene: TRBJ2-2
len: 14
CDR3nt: TGCAGCACGAGGACAGGGGGCGAAGGCGGGGAGCTGTTTTTT
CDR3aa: CSTRTGGEGGELFF

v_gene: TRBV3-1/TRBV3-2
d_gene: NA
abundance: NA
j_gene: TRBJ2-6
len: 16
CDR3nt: TGTGCCAGCAGCCAAAGGGCAGGGCTTGGGGCCAACGTCCTGACTTTC
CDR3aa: CASSQRAGLGANVLTF

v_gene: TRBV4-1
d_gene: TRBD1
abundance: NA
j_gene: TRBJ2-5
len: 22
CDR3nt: TGCGCCAGCAGCCAAGATATTCTCACCCACGACAGGGGACAACCTGGTGAAGAGACCCAGTACTTC
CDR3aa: CASSQDILTHDRGQPGEETQYF

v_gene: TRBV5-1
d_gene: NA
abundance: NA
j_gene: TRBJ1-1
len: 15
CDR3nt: TGCGCCAGCAGCTCACGACAGACCTTGAACACTGAAGCTTTCTTT
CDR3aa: CASSSRQTLNTEAFF

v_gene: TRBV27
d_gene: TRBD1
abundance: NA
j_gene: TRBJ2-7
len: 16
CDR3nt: TGTGCCAGCAGTTTCTCCGGGACAGGGGGCTCCTACGAGCAGTACTTC
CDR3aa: CASSFSGTGGSYEQYF

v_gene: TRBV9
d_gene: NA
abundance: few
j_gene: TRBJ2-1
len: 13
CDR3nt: TGTGCCAGCAACGGGGGCTCCTACAATGAGCAGTTCTTC
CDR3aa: CASNGGSYNEQFF

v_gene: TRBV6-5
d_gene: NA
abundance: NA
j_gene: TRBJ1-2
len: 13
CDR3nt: TGTGCCAGCAGTTACGGAGGGGCGAATGGCTACACCTTC
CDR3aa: CASSYGGANGYTF

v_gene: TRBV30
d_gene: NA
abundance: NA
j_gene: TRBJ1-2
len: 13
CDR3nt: TGTGCCTGGAGGCCGGGATCCCCCTATGGCTACACCTTC
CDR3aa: CAWRPGSPYGYTF

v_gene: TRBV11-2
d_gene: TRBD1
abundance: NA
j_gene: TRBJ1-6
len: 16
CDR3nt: TGTGCCAGCAGCACCCTAGGACAGGGGAGCAATTCACCCCTCCACTTT
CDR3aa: CASSTLGQGSNSPLHF

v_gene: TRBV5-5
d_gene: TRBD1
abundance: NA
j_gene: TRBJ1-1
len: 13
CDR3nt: TGTGCCAGCAGCGGACAGGGGAGCGCTGAAGCTTTCTTT
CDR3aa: CASSGQGSAEAFF

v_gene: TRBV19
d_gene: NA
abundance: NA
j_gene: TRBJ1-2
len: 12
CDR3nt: TGTGCCAGTAGTGGGGCAGGGCGCGGCTACACCTTC
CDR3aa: CASSGAGRGYTF

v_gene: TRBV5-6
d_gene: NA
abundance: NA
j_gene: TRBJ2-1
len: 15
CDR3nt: TGTGCCAGCAGCTTACTACTCCTCAATGGGTTTGAGCAGTTCTTC
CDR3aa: CASSLLLLNGFEQFF

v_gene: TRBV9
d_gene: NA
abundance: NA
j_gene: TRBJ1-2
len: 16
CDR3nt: TGTGCCAGCAGCCCGAGCCTCCGACAGCTGGCTGGGGGCTACACCTTC
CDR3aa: CASSPSLRQLAGGYTF

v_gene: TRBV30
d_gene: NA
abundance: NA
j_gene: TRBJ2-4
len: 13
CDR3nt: TGTGCCTGGGGGACTCTAGCCAAAAACATTCAGTACTTC
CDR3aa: CAWGTLAKNIQYF

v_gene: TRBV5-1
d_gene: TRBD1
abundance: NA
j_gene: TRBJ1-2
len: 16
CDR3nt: TGCGCCAGCAGCTTGGCCGGGACAGGGGCCGACTATGGCTACACCTTC
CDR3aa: CASSLAGTGADYGYTF

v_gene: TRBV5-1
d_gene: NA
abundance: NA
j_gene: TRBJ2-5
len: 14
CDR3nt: TGCGCCAGCAGACGAGTGGCGGGAACAGAGACCCAGTACTTC
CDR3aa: CASRRVAGTETQYF

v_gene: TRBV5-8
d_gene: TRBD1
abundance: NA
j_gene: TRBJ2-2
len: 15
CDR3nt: TGTGCCAGCACGACAGGGGTCCTGAACACCGGGGAGCTGTTTTTT
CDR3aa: CASTTGVLNTGELFF

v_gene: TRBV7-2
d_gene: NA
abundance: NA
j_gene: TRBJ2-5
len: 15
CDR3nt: TGTGCCAGCAGCTTAGCGCTGGGCAGGGAAGAGACCCAGTACTTC
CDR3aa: CASSLALGREETQYF

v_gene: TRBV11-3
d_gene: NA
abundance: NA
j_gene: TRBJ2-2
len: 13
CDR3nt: TGTGCCAGCAGCCCAACGAACACCGGGGAGCTGTTTTTT
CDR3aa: CASSPTNTGELFF

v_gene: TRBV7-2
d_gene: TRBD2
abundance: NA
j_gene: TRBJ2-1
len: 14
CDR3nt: TGTGCCAGCAGCTTAAAGGCCGGGGGGAATGAGCAGTTCTTC
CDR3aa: CASSLKAGGNEQFF

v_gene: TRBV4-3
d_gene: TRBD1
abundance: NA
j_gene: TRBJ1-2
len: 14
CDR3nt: TGCGCCAGCAGCCAAGATAGGACAGGGTCTTTGGACACCTTC
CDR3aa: CASSQDRTGSLDTF

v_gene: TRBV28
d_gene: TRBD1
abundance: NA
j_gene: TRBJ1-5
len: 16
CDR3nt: TGTGCCAGCAGTTTATGGTTGGCAGGGGGTACTCAGCCCCAGCATTTT
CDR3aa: CASSLWLAGGTQPQHF

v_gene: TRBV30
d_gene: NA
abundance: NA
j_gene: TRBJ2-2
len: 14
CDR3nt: TGTGCCTGGAGTTTGGACTACCAGACCGGGGAGCTGTTTTTT
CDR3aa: CAWSLDYQTGELFF

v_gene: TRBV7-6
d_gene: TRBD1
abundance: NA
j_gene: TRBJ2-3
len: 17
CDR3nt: TGTGCCAGCAGCGCGCCACAGGGGGCAATCCCTCTCGATACGCAGTATTTT
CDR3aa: CASSAPQGAIPLDTQYF

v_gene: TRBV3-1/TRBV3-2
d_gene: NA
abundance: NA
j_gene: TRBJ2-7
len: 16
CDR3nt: TGTGCCAGCAGCCAATCCAGCAGGGTCTCTACTTACGAGCAGTACTTC
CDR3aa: CASSQSSRVSTYEQYF

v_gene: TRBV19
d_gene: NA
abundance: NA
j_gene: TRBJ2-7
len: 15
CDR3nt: TGTGCCAGTAGTCTCTCACTAAGGGGCTCCTACGAGCAGTACTTC
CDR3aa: CASSLSLRGSYEQYF

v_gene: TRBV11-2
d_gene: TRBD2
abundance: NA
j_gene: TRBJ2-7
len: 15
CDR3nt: TGTGCCAGCAGCTTAGGGCTAGCGGGAGGTTACGAGCAGTACTTC
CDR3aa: CASSLGLAGGYEQYF

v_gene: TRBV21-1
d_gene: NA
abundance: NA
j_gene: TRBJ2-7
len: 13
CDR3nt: TGTGCCAGCAGCCGAAGGACTAGCTGGGAGCAGTACTTC
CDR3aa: CASSRRTSWEQYF

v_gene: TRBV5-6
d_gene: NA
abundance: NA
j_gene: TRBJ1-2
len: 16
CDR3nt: TGTGCCAGCAGCCCCTACGGGGGGGACGCCAACTATGGCTACACCTTC
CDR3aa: CASSPYGGDANYGYTF